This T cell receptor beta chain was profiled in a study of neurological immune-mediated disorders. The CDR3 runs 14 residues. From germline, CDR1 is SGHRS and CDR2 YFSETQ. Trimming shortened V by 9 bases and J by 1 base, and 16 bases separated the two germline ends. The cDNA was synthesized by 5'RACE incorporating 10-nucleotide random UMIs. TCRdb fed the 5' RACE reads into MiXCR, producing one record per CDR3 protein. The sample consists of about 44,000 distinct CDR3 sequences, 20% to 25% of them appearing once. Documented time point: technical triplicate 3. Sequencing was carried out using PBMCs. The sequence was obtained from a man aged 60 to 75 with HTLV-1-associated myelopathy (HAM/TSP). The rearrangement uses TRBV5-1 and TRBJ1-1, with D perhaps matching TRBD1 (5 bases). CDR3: CATAAGLGNTEAFF. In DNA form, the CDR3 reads TGCGCCACCGCGGCAGGGCTTGGGAACACTGAAGCTTTCTTT.